Shown below are 28 T cell receptor beta chains from a single sample sequenced in a study of T cells in Graves' hyperthyroidism and ophthalmopathy. TCR beta CDR3 region amplification was performed from RNA transcripts. HTBI primers were employed in a first-round RT-PCR of the TCR CDR3. TCRdb analysed the multiplex PCR reads with MiXCR anew, one entry per CDR3 protein. The sample yields some 350,000 distinct CDR3 sequences, roughly 19% seen once. The sequencing sample was made of blood. These receptors originate from a woman under 30 with Graves' hyperthyroidism.

This clonotype was seen at least ten times. This chain uses TRBV7-9 with TRBJ2-7; D not resolved. The CDR3 loop spans 14 amino acids. Germline CDR1 is SEHNR and CDR2 is FQNEAQ (reference sequence). V was trimmed by 2 bases and J by 6 bases, leaving 14 bases between them. DNA of the CDR3: TGTGCCAGCAGCTTATTAGGAGATCTTGGCGAGCAGTACTTC. Amino acid sequence: CASSLLGDLGEQYF.

The chain couples TRBV6-2 or TRBV6-3 to TRBJ2-6, with TRBD1 matching 8 bases. After removal of 5 bases from V and 4 bases from J, the junction contained 7 bases not matched to a gene. The CDR3 has 16 residues. CDR1 is MNHEY and CDR2 is SVGEGT in the germline V gene. Here the CDR3 DNA reads TGTGCCAGCAGTCCCCAGGGGGCAGGGGGGGCCAACGTCCTGACTTTC. This encodes CASSPQGAGGANVLTF.

This clonotype came up many times. The chain uses TRBV5-1 and TRBJ2-7; no clear D. This CDR3 contains 11 residues. CDR1 is SGHRS and CDR2 is YFSETQ in the germline V gene. V lost 7 bases and J lost 5, with 10 bases in between. This chain's CDR3 is CASVSIHEQYF. In DNA, the CDR3 is TGCGCCAGCGTAAGTATCCACGAGCAGTACTTC.

The rearrangement links TRBV5-1 to TRBJ2-5; a possible D gene is TRBD2 (6 bases). The CDR3 covers 14 residues. Between the trimmed V and J ends, which lost 0 bases and 0 bases, there was a span of 6 bases. The germline V gene encodes CDR1 SGHRS and CDR2 YFSETQ. The CDR3 bases are TGCGCCAGCAGCTTGGGGGGGGACCAAGAGACCCAGTACTTC. It translates to CASSLGGDQETQYF.

This clonotype was seen repeatedly, ten times or more. The chain recombines TRBV19 with TRBJ2-7; D is undetermined. Per the germline V gene, CDR1 is LNHDA and CDR2 is SQIVND (reference sequence). There are 13 residues in the CDR3. V was trimmed by 6 bases and J by 1 base, leaving 10 bases between them. The CDR3 bases are TGTGCCAGTAGCAGTCTAGATTCCTACGAGCAGTACTTC. It translates to CASSSLDSYEQYF.

This clonotype was counted at least ten times. The rearrangement joins TRBV10-3 to TRBJ1-2; TRBD1 might be the D (5 bases). Per the germline V gene, CDR1 is ENHRY and CDR2 is SYGVKD. The CDR3 loop spans 15 amino acids. Trimming shortened V by 2 bases and J by 0 bases, and 10 bases separated the two germline ends. The CDR3 sequence is CAISEARGTNYGYTF. DNA for the CDR3: TGTGCCATCAGTGAGGCCCGGGGGACTAACTATGGCTACACCTTC.

This clonotype occurred a few times. V usage is TRBV4-2 and J usage is TRBJ1-1; D is unclear. CDR3 size: 14 residues. Germline CDR1 reads LGHNA; CDR2 reads YNFKEQ. The V end was cut by 0 bases, the J end by 3 bases, with 8 bases between. CDR3 coding DNA: TGTGCCAGCAGCCAAGATGGCCTTTACACTGAAGCTTTCTTT. Protein: CASSQDGLYTEAFF.

This clonotype was recorded at least ten times. The chain links TRBV18 to TRBJ2-7, with TRBD1 identical over 9 bases. Trimming took 3 bases from V and 3 from J; bases not matched to a gene: 3. CDR1 is KGHSH and CDR2 is LQKENI in the germline V gene. This CDR3 has 14 residues. The CDR3, as DNA: TGTGCCAGCTCACCCCGACAGGGGGTCTACGAGCAGTACTTC. Translation: CASSPRQGVYEQYF.

The sample holds many counts of this clonotype. The J gene is TRBJ1-1, the V gene TRBV6-1; a weak D match, TRBD1 (6 bases). Trimming took off 2 bases at V and 3 bases at J, with 7 bases between the two ends. CDR1 is MNHNS, CDR2 SASEGT, per germline. The CDR3 has 13 residues. CDR3 amino acids: CASSETGYTEAFF. CDR3 DNA sequence: TGTGCCAGCAGTGAAACAGGGTACACTGAAGCTTTCTTT.

This clonotype was detected only a few times. J is TRBJ2-5 and V is TRBV4-1; 9 bases are a match to TRBD2. The CDR3 totals 14 residues. CDR1 and CDR2 from the germline V gene are MGHRA and YSYEKL. V lost 3 bases to trimming and J lost 3 bases; unmatched junction nucleotides: 2. CDR3 coding DNA: TGCGCCAGCAGCCAGACTAGCGGAAAAGAGACCCAGTACTTC. Its protein product is CASSQTSGKETQYF.

This chain joins TRBV12-3 or TRBV12-4 and TRBJ1-1; D not certain. CDR3 length: 14 residues. V lost 6 bases and J lost 0, with 11 bases in between. This chain's CDR3 is CASRTGSLNTEAFF. The CDR3 nucleotides are TGTGCCAGCAGAACCGGGTCCTTGAACACTGAAGCTTTCTTT.

This clonotype occurred many times. The chain joins TRBV6-5 to TRBJ1-5, with D unclear. The CDR3 loop spans 14 amino acids. The V end lost 6 bases, the J end lost 2 bases, and 11 bases lay between the germline ends. Germline V CDR1 and CDR2: MNHEY, SVGAGI. The CDR3 sequence is CASSRSDGNQPQHF. The CDR3 bases are TGTGCCAGCAGCCGCTCGGACGGCAATCAGCCCCAGCATTTT.

This clonotype was found many times. The gene calls are TRBV20-1 and TRBJ1-1, with D perhaps TRBD1 (5 bases). CDR3 length: 17 residues. Trimming pared 4 bases from V and 5 bases from J, leaving 26 bases between. Germline V gene data show CDR1 as DFQATT and CDR2 as SNEGSKA (reference sequence). The DNA for the CDR3 is TGCAGTGCTATCCCAATCCCGGGACGGAGATTTGGGACTGAAGCTTTCTTT. It yields the protein CSAIPIPGRRFGTEAFF.

At least ten counts were recorded for this clonotype. The J gene is TRBJ1-2, the V gene TRBV7-9; 9 positions match TRBD1. Germline CDR1 and CDR2: SEHNR and FQNEAQ (reference sequence). Germline trimming cut 2 bases from V and 4 bases from J; bases unmatched to any gene: 5. The CDR3 spans 15 residues. As DNA, the CDR3 is TGTGCCAGCAGCTTATCACAGGGGGCCTCCTATGGCTACACCTTC. Encoded protein: CASSLSQGASYGYTF.

In this sample, this clonotype turned up many times. The chain combines TRBV6-1 with TRBJ1-2, with a weak D call TRBD1 (5 bases). Germline V gene sequence: CDR1 MNHNS, CDR2 SASEGT. The CDR3 length is 15 residues. V was clipped by 5 bases and J by 6 bases, with 19 bases between them. This CDR3 is CASSIKTVSLHGYTF. The CDR3 region has the DNA TGTGCCAGCAGTATCAAGACAGTCTCACTCCATGGCTACACCTTC.

This clonotype occurred many times. This chain uses TRBV6-1 with TRBJ1-6; 7 bases align to TRBD1. The germline V gene has CDR1 MNHNS and CDR2 SASEGT. V shed 6 bases and J 3 bases; nucleotides not matched to a gene: 2. The CDR3 has 14 residues. CDR3 sequence: CASRNRGYNSPLHF. The CDR3 bases are TGTGCCAGCAGGAACAGGGGCTATAATTCACCCCTCCACTTT.

This clonotype was picked up many times. The chain carries TRBV7-3 and TRBJ2-5; a weak D match, TRBD2 (5 bases). From germline, CDR1 is SGHTA and CDR2 FQGTGA. This CDR3 is 16 amino acids long. V lost 1 base and J 1 base, leaving 13 bases between the germline ends. The CDR3 DNA sequence: TGTGCCAGCAGCTTAAGAGGTACTCGGGGCCAAGAGACCCAGTACTTC. Protein: CASSLRGTRGQETQYF.

This clonotype was counted at least ten times. J is TRBJ1-2 and V is TRBV6-5; D may be TRBD1 (5 bases). The V gene lost 0 bases and the J gene lost 8 bases, with 7 bases spanning the gap. The CDR3 has 12 amino acids. Germline V gives CDR1 MNHEY, CDR2 SVGAGI. The CDR3 loop is CASSYSGGGYTF. DNA for the CDR3: TGTGCCAGCAGTTACTCCGGGGGGGGCTACACCTTC.

This clonotype was observed many times. The chain couples TRBV11-2 to TRBJ1-2; the D is unclear. CDR3 length: 11 residues. V lost 4 bases, J lost 6 bases, and 6 bases lay in between. The germline V gene has CDR1 SGHAT and CDR2 FQNNGV. The CDR3 protein is CASSSVNGYTF. For the CDR3, the DNA is TGTGCCAGCAGCTCTGTGAATGGCTACACCTTC.

This clonotype was counted a few times. V is TRBV5-1 and J is TRBJ2-2; perhaps TRBD2 as D (6 bases). The CDR3 contains 14 residues. V shed 4 bases and J shed 5 bases, with 12 bases lying between them. Germline V gene lookup returns CDR1 SGHRS and CDR2 YFSETQ. As DNA, the CDR3 is TGCGCCAGCAGCCTCGGGACTTATACCGGGGAGCTGTTTTTT. This encodes CASSLGTYTGELFF.

This clonotype has at least ten counts. The V and J genes are TRBV27 and TRBJ2-2; no clear D. The germline gives CDR1 MNHEY, CDR2 SMNVEV (reference sequence). The V end was cut by 5 bases, the J end by 2 bases, with 12 bases between. The CDR3 consists of 15 residues. The CDR3 loop reads CASSLVRGNTGELFF. The CDR3 bases are TGTGCCAGCAGTCTTGTTAGAGGTAACACCGGGGAGCTGTTTTTT.

The chain joins TRBV6-4 to TRBJ1-5; D gene uncertain. The germline CDR1 and CDR2 sequences are MRHNA and SNTAGT. V lost 8 bases and J 6 bases, leaving 11 bases between the germline ends. The CDR3 length is 12 residues. This chain's CDR3 is CASGIEGQPQHF. Written as DNA, the CDR3 is TGTGCCAGCGGCATCGAGGGTCAGCCCCAGCATTTT.

The genes are TRBV6-1 and TRBJ1-6; TRBD1 is a possible D gene (5 bases). Trimming cost V 7 bases and J 1 base, with 14 bases left between them. CDR1 is MNHNS and CDR2 is SASEGT in the germline V gene. The CDR3 has 16 residues. CDR3 in DNA: TGTGCCAGCATGACAGTGGCGGGGTCCTATAATTCACCCCTCCACTTT. This codes for CASMTVAGSYNSPLHF.

This clonotype occurred many times. The J gene is TRBJ1-1, the V gene TRBV2, with D hard to call. This CDR3 is built from 14 residues. Germline values: CDR1 SNHLY, CDR2 FYNNEI. The germline V and J ends were trimmed by 4 bases and 6 bases, with 15 bases remaining between them. The DNA for the CDR3 is TGTGCCAGCAGTGGGAGCGGATCCCTACCTGAAGCTTTCTTT. Residues: CASSGSGSLPEAFF. Drawing the rest from reference TRBV2 and TRBJ1-1, the complete variable domain is EPEVTQTPSHQVTQMGQEVILRCVPISNHLYFYWYRQILGQKVEFLVSFYNNEISEKSEIFDDQFSVERPDGSNFTLKIRSTKLEDSAMYFCASSGSGSLPEAFFGQGTRLTVV.

To note about this clonotype: Its ends do not fully match the called genes, so a read error is possible. The chain has TRBV12-3 or TRBV12-4 and TRBJ1-2, with D uncertain. The CDR3 runs to 15 residues. CDR3 sequence: CASSFFTIPNYGYTF. The DNA of the CDR3 is TGTGCCAGCAGCTTTTTTACCATACCTAACTATGGTTACACCTTC.

In nucleotides, the CDR3 is TGTGCCAGCAGTTCACAATCTGAAGGGGACAGGGAGAACAATCAGCCCCAGCATTTT. It yields the protein CASSSQSEGDRENNQPQHF. This rearrangement joins TRBV6-8 to TRBJ1-5; 9 bases are shared with TRBD1. V shed 4 bases, J shed 3 bases, and the junction held 16 bases outside the gene matches. In germline, CDR1 is MNHGY, CDR2 SAAAGT. The CDR3 consists of 19 residues.

The chain combines TRBV2 with TRBJ1-5; D call uncertain. V was cut by 6 bases and J by 0 bases, with 12 bases left in between. Germline CDR1 is SNHLY and CDR2 is FYNNEI. The CDR3 contains 15 residues. The chain's CDR3 is CASRVAGYSNQPQHF. As DNA, the CDR3 is TGTGCCAGCAGGGTTGCGGGGTATAGCAATCAGCCCCAGCATTTT.

There are a few counts of this clonotype. The chain recombines TRBV3-1 with TRBJ2-2; 8 bases fit TRBD2. V trimming: 2 bases; J trimming: 3 bases; junction bases outside the gene matches: 11. The CDR3 extends over 18 amino acids. The germline V gene encodes CDR1 LGHDT and CDR2 YNNKEL (reference sequence). The CDR3 DNA follows: TGTGCCAGCAGCCAATTAAGCGGGGGCCAAGGATACACCGGGGAGCTGTTTTTT. Residues: CASSQLSGGQGYTGELFF.